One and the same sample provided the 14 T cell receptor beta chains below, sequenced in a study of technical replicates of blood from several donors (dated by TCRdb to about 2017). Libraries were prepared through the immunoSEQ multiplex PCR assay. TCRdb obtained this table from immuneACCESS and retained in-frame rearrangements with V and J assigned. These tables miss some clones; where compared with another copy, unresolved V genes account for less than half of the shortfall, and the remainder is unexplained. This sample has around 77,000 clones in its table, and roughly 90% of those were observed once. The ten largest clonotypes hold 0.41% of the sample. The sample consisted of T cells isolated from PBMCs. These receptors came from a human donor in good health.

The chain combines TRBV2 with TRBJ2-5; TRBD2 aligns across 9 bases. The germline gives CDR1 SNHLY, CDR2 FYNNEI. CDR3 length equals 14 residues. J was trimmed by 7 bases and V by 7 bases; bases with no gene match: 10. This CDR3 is CASNSPGLAGTQYF. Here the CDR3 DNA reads TGTGCCAGCAATTCGCCGGGACTAGCCGGGACCCAGTACTTC. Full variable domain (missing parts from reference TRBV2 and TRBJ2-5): EPEVTQTPSHQVTQMGQEVILRCVPISNHLYFYWYRQILGQKVEFLVSFYNNEISEKSEIFDDQFSVERPDGSNFTLKIRSTKLEDSAMYFCASNSPGLAGTQYFGPGTRLLVL.

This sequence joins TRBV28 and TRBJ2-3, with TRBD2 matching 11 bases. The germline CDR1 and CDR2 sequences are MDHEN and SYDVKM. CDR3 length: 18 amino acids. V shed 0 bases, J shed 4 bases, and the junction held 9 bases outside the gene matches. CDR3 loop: CASSLWGVAGGPSDTQYF. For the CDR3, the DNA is TGTGCCAGCAGTTTATGGGGGGTAGCGGGAGGGCCCTCAGATACGCAGTATTTT.

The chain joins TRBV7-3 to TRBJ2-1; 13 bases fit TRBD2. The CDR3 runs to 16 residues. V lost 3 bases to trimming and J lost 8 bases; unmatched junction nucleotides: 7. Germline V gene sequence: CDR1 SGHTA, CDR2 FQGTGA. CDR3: CASSFRTSGRADEQFF. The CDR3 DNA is TGTGCCAGCAGCTTTCGAACTAGCGGGAGGGCCGATGAGCAGTTCTTC.

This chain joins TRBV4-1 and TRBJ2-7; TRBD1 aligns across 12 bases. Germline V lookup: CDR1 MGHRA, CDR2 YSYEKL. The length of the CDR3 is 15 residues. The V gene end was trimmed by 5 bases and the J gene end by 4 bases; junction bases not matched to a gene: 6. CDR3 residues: CASSYGTGGTYEQYF. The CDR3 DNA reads TGCGCCAGCAGCTACGGGACAGGGGGCACTTACGAGCAGTACTTC.

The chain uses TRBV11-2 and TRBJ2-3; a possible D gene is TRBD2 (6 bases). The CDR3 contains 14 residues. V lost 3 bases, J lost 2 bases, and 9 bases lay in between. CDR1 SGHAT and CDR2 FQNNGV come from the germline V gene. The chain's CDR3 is CASSFIADTDTQYF. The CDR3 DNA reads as TGTGCCAGCAGCTTCATAGCGGACACAGATACGCAGTATTTT. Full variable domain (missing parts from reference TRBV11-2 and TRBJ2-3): EAGVAQSPRYKIIEKRQSVAFWCNPISGHATLYWYQQILGQGPKLLIQFQNNGVVDDSQLPKDRFSAERLKGVDSTLKIQPAKLEDSAVYLCASSFIADTDTQYFGPGTRLTVL.

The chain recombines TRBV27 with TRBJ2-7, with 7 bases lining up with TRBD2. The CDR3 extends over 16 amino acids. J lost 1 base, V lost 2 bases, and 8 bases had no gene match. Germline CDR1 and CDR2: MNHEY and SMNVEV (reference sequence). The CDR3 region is CASSLRLAEYSYEQYF. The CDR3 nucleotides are TGTGCCAGCAGTTTAAGGCTAGCGGAATATTCCTACGAGCAGTACTTC.

CDR3 sequence: CASSVVSGTVYGYTF. The CDR3 DNA sequence: TGTGCCAGCAGCGTAGTGTCCGGGACAGTCTATGGCTACACCTTC. V and J are TRBV9 and TRBJ1-2; 7 nucleotides match TRBD1. Per the germline V gene, CDR1 is SGDLS and CDR2 is YYNGEE. With 0 bases clipped from V and 4 bases from J, the junction kept 6 bases outside the gene matches. This CDR3 is built from 15 residues.

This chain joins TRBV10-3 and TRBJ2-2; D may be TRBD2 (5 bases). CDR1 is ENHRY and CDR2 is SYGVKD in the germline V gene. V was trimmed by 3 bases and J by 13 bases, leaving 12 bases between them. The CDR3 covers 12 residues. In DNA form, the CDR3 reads TGTGCCATCAGTGACTCGTGGAGGCTGCTGTTTTTT. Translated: CAISDSWRLLFF.

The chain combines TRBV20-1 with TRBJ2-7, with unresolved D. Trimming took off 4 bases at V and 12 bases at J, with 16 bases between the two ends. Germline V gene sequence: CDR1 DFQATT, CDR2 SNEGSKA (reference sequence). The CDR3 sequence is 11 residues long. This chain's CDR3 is CSATDGQARYF. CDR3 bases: TGCAGTGCTACAGATGGCCAGGCTCGGTACTTC.

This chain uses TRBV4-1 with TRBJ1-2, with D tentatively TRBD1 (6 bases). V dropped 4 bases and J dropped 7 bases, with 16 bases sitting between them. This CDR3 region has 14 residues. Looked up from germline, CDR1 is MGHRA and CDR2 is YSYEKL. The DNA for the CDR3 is TGCGCCAGCAGCCCATCCGGGGGGGGCTCTGGCTACACCTTC. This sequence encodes CASSPSGGGSGYTF.

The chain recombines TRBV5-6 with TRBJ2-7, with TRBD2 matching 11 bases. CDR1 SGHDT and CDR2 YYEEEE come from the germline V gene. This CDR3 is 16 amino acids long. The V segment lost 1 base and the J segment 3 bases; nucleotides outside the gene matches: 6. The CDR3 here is CASSLLAGGPLYEQYF. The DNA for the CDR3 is TGTGCCAGCAGCTTGCTAGCGGGAGGACCTCTCTACGAGCAGTACTTC.

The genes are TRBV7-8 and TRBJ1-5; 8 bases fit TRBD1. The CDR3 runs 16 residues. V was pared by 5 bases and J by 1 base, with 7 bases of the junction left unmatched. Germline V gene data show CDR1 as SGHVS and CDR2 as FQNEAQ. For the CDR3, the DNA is TGTGCCAGCAGCCCCGGGACAGGATTAAGCAATCAGCCCCAGCATTTT. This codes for CASSPGTGLSNQPQHF.

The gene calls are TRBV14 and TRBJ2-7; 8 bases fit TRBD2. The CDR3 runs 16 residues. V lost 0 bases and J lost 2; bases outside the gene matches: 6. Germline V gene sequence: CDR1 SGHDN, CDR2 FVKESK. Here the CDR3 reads CASSQDPGLGPYEQYF. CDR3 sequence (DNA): TGTGCCAGCAGCCAAGATCCGGGACTAGGACCCTACGAGCAGTACTTC.

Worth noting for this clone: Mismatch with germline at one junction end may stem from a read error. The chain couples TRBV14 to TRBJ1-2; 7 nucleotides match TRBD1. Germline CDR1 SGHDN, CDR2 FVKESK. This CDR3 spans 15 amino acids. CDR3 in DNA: TGTGCCAGCAGCCACCGGGACAGCGGACCGTATGACTACACCTTC. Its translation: CASSHRDSGPYDYTF.